The sample holds one count of the clone carrying this TCR beta chain. The antigen remains unidentified. Per-sample PBMC isolation yielded at least 6.5 million cells. This specimen belongs to a study of blood T cells in healthy people across ages. Study-wide background: Capture by template switching was about one barcoded beta molecule per two T cells.

V lost 6 bases, J lost 2 bases, and 10 bases stayed unmatched. The CDR3 is 15 residues long. Using a J-beta primer mix together with a sample-barcoded 5' primer, a second PCR was run for roughly 6 to 12 cycles. Every cDNA molecule bore a tag from a template-switch adaptor containing 12 random nucleotides. One entry per CDR3 protein, called by TCRdb with MiXCR from the 5' RACE reads. The data hold approximately 2,000,000 distinct CDR3 sequences, with about 39% observed a single time. Study outcomes and limitations: With naive T cell percentage, TCR beta diversity showed a strong correlation.

Material: blood. The TCR comes from a human donor in good health. This chain connects TRBV12-3 or TRBV12-4 to TRBJ2-7; 7 positions agree with TRBD2. The CDR3 sequence is CASSPAGYSTYEQYF. CDR3 sequence (DNA): TGTGCCAGCAGCCCAGCGGGGTACTCGACCTACGAGCAGTACTTC.